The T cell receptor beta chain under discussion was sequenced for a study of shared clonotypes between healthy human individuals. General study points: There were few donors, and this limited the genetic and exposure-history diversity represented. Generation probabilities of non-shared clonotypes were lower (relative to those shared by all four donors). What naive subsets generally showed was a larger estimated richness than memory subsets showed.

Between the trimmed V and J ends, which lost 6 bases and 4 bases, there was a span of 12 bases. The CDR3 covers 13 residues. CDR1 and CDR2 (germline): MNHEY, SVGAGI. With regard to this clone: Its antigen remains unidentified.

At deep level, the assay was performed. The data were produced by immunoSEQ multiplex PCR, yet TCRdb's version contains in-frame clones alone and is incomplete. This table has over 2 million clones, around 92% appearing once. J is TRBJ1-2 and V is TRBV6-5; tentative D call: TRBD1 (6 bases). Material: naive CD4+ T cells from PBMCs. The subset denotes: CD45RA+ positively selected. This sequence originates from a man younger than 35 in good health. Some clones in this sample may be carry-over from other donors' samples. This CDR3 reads CASRPGVGYGYTF. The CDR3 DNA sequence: TGTGCCAGCAGACCAGGGGTCGGCTATGGCTACACCTTC.